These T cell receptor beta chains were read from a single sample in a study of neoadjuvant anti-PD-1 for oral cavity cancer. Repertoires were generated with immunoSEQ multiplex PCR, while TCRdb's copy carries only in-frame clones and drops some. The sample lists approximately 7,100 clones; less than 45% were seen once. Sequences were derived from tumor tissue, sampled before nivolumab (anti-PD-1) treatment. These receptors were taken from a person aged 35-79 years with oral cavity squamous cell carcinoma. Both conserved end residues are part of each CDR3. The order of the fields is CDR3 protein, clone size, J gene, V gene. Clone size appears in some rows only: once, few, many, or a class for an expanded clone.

CDR3aa: CASSPLALGGGAGYGYTF; abundance: once; j_gene: TRBJ1-2; v_gene: TRBV9
CDR3aa: CASSLGGGGPLNEQFF; abundance: -; j_gene: TRBJ2-1; v_gene: TRBV7-8
CDR3aa: CASSLVGSQPQHF; abundance: -; j_gene: TRBJ1-5; v_gene: TRBV7-9
CDR3aa: CASSRGTDTQYF; abundance: -; j_gene: TRBJ2-3; v_gene: TRBV2
CDR3aa: CASSFTGGEEKLFF; abundance: once; j_gene: TRBJ1-4; v_gene: TRBV6-6
CDR3aa: CASSQERGNGRGYTF; abundance: -; j_gene: TRBJ1-2; v_gene: TRBV4-3
CDR3aa: CASSLPTGVNYGYTF; abundance: -; j_gene: TRBJ1-2; v_gene: TRBV28
CDR3aa: CASSLGGGETQYF; abundance: -; j_gene: TRBJ2-5; v_gene: TRBV11-2
CDR3aa: CASSAPGQGFERSSYNEQFF; abundance: -; j_gene: TRBJ2-1; v_gene: TRBV5-1
CDR3aa: CASSFRTLSRETQYF; abundance: once; j_gene: TRBJ2-5; v_gene: TRBV5-8
CDR3aa: CASSKQGVTPDEQYF; abundance: -; j_gene: TRBJ2-7; v_gene: TRBV19
CDR3aa: CASSVENTEAFF; abundance: few; j_gene: TRBJ1-1; v_gene: TRBV14
CDR3aa: CASSSGQSRGYTF; abundance: few; j_gene: TRBJ1-2; v_gene: TRBV7-9
CDR3aa: CASSLNRVQAYEQYF; abundance: -; j_gene: TRBJ2-7; v_gene: TRBV28
CDR3aa: CASSETLSGKGNTIYF; abundance: -; j_gene: TRBJ1-3; v_gene: TRBV7-6
CDR3aa: CASSPGLGLNTEAFF; abundance: few; j_gene: TRBJ1-1; v_gene: TRBV7-9
CDR3aa: CASGEGVDIQYF; abundance: few; j_gene: TRBJ2-4; v_gene: TRBV28
CDR3aa: CASSEAMVQPQHF; abundance: -; j_gene: TRBJ1-5; v_gene: TRBV2
CDR3aa: CASSDSSSGANVLTF; abundance: few; j_gene: TRBJ2-6; v_gene: TRBV6-4
CDR3aa: CASSLGGNNYGYTF; abundance: -; j_gene: TRBJ1-2; v_gene: TRBV7-9
CDR3aa: CASSFIKAVHVTQYF; abundance: few; j_gene: TRBJ2-5; v_gene: TRBV7-9
CDR3aa: CASSLGRGATEAFF; abundance: -; j_gene: TRBJ1-1; v_gene: TRBV11-3
CDR3aa: CASSSVGQGDQETQYF; abundance: -; j_gene: TRBJ2-5; v_gene: TRBV11-3
CDR3aa: CASSTSLSSYEQYF; abundance: -; j_gene: TRBJ2-7; v_gene: TRBV6-6
CDR3aa: CASSHLPLWADTQYF; abundance: -; j_gene: TRBJ2-3; v_gene: TRBV11-2
CDR3aa: CASSLLTDSLWGYTF; abundance: -; j_gene: TRBJ1-2; v_gene: TRBV19
CDR3aa: CASREQTGGVYGYTF; abundance: -; j_gene: TRBJ1-2; v_gene: TRBV6-1
CDR3aa: CASRRGGQTGELFF; abundance: few; j_gene: TRBJ2-2; v_gene: TRBV7-2
CDR3aa: CASSLTYGQGSGELFF; abundance: -; j_gene: TRBJ2-2; v_gene: TRBV28
CDR3aa: CASSPSWGGEVGAFF; abundance: medium-sized; j_gene: TRBJ1-1; v_gene: TRBV27
CDR3aa: CASGNKVYGYTF; abundance: -; j_gene: TRBJ1-2; v_gene: TRBV28
CDR3aa: CAMRQASSYEQYF; abundance: few; j_gene: TRBJ2-7; v_gene: TRBV10-3
CDR3aa: CSVGRDEQYF; abundance: -; j_gene: TRBJ2-7; v_gene: TRBV29-1
CDR3aa: CASSLNSEGSYEQYF; abundance: -; j_gene: TRBJ2-7; v_gene: TRBV7-3
CDR3aa: CASSQDGSGNSPLHF; abundance: -; j_gene: TRBJ1-6; v_gene: TRBV4-3
CDR3aa: CASSLVMESGTGELFF; abundance: -; j_gene: TRBJ2-2; v_gene: TRBV5-1
CDR3aa: CASSGNLQETQYF; abundance: -; j_gene: TRBJ2-5; v_gene: TRBV2
CDR3aa: CSAPTSGVRDTQYF; abundance: -; j_gene: TRBJ2-3; v_gene: TRBV29-1
CDR3aa: CASSGFAGWETQYF; abundance: -; j_gene: TRBJ2-5; v_gene: TRBV6-1
CDR3aa: CASSFRNTEAFF; abundance: medium-sized; j_gene: TRBJ1-1; v_gene: TRBV5-6
CDR3aa: CASLDGGRDTGELFF; abundance: -; j_gene: TRBJ2-2; v_gene: TRBV28
CDR3aa: CASSQQLAGGHNEQFF; abundance: -; j_gene: TRBJ2-1; v_gene: TRBV11-2
CDR3aa: CASSEWAGRDGYTF; abundance: hyperexpanded; j_gene: TRBJ1-2; v_gene: TRBV6-1
CDR3aa: CASSIGTTGSYEQYF; abundance: few; j_gene: TRBJ2-7; v_gene: TRBV6-1
CDR3aa: CASSFTGRITEAFF; abundance: few; j_gene: TRBJ1-1; v_gene: TRBV27
CDR3aa: CASSPHYGQYF; abundance: medium-sized; j_gene: TRBJ2-5; v_gene: TRBV7-2
CDR3aa: CAWSVRAEAFF; abundance: -; j_gene: TRBJ1-1; v_gene: TRBV30
CDR3aa: CASSSGQGASIQYF; abundance: few; j_gene: TRBJ2-4; v_gene: TRBV28
CDR3aa: CASPQGPGVTGELFF; abundance: -; j_gene: TRBJ2-2; v_gene: TRBV11-2
CDR3aa: CASTPDRGNSPLHF; abundance: few; j_gene: TRBJ1-6; v_gene: TRBV6-4
CDR3aa: CASSQVELSNTEAFF; abundance: -; j_gene: TRBJ1-1; v_gene: TRBV4-1
CDR3aa: CASSSRDRAYEQYF; abundance: -; j_gene: TRBJ2-7; v_gene: TRBV5-1
CDR3aa: CASRNRGTYEQYF; abundance: few; j_gene: TRBJ2-7; v_gene: TRBV5-8
CDR3aa: CASSGWTDGSNQPQHF; abundance: -; j_gene: TRBJ1-5; v_gene: TRBV6-1